The 17 T cell receptor beta chains below were found in one sample sequenced in a study of metastatic and nonmetastatic thyroid tumors. With MiXCR, TCRdb reprocessed the PCR reads. The sample carries about 92,000 clones, about 16% recorded once. There were no patients who had received any treatment before thyroid surgery. Input material: blood. The receptor set was obtained from a female donor with papillary thyroid cancer or a benign thyroid nodule (not recorded which). Some clones in this sample may be carry-over from other donors' samples.

Turning to this clone: Just one base apart from a much larger clone, this may be a read error. The chain recombines TRBV4-2 with TRBJ2-7, with unresolved D. CDR1 is LGHNA and CDR2 is YNFKEQ in the germline V gene. This CDR3 region has 14 residues. The CDR3 bases are TGTGCCAGCAGCCAAGTTCAGTACTCTTACGAGCACTACTTC. This gives the protein CASSQVQYSYEHYF.

This rearrangement joins TRBV7-9 to TRBJ1-1; D perhaps matches TRBD1 (5 bases). Germline V CDR1 and CDR2: SEHNR, FQNEAQ (reference sequence). The CDR3 has 14 amino acids. Trimming stripped 8 bases from V and 3 bases from J, with 16 bases between. In DNA, the CDR3 is TGTGCCAGCTCCGGGGGGGTGGAGGACACTGAAGCTTTCTTT. It is translated as CASSGGVEDTEAFF.

This clone has ten or more counts. This chain uses TRBV6-1 with TRBJ2-7; no firm D call. Germline V lookup: CDR1 MNHNS, CDR2 SASEGT. This CDR3 comprises 13 residues. V lost 3 bases and J 2 bases, leaving 8 bases between the germline ends. This CDR3 reads CASSEGGTYEQYF. The CDR3 DNA reads TGTGCCAGCAGTGAGGGCGGAACCTACGAGCAGTACTTC.

This clone was seen at least ten times. J is TRBJ1-1 and V is TRBV9; D possibly corresponds to TRBD1 (5 bases). Looked up from germline, CDR1 is SGDLS and CDR2 is YYNGEE. V shed 3 bases and J shed 6 bases, with 15 bases lying between them. This CDR3 is built from 14 residues. The chain's CDR3 is CASSEEGFEAEAFF. For the CDR3, the DNA is TGTGCCAGCAGCGAGGAGGGGTTTGAGGCTGAAGCTTTCTTT.

The chain recombines TRBV15 with TRBJ2-7; perhaps TRBD1 as D (6 bases). The germline gives CDR1 LNHNV, CDR2 YYDKDF (reference sequence). Trimming shortened V by 2 bases and J by 2 bases, and 10 bases separated the two germline ends. The CDR3 is 14 residues long. CDR3: CATSRTGIAYEQYF. The CDR3 nucleotides are TGTGCCACCAGCAGAACAGGGATTGCCTACGAGCAGTACTTC. Combining the CDR3 with reference TRBV15 and TRBJ2-7 gives the whole variable domain DAMVIQNPRYQVTQFGKPVTLSCSQTLNHNVMYWYQQKSSQAPKLLFHYYDKDFNNEADTPDNFQSRRPNTSFCFLDIRSPGLGDTAMYLCATSRTGIAYEQYFGPGTRLTVT.

This clone was seen many times. The J gene is TRBJ2-7, the V gene TRBV6-2 or TRBV6-3; 7 bases align to TRBD2. The CDR3 consists of 14 residues. J gave up 2 bases and V 6 bases, and 7 bases lay outside the gene matches. The V gene's germline CDR1 is MNHEY and CDR2 SVGEGT. The DNA for the CDR3 is TGTGCCAGCAGGAGGGGAGGGCAGGCCTACGAGCAGTACTTC. Amino acid sequence: CASRRGGQAYEQYF.

This clone was seen at least ten times. The sample contains more than one DNA sequence encoding this CDR3. The chain couples TRBV15 to TRBJ1-1; D possibly corresponds to TRBD1 (5 bases). CDR1 is LNHNV, CDR2 YYDKDF, per germline (reference sequence). The V end was cut by 0 bases, the J end by 4 bases, with 21 bases between. The CDR3 is 18 residues long. CDR3: CATSRDVGLGRAGTEAFF. The CDR3 DNA reads TGTGCCACCAGCAGAGATGTAGGGCTGGGCAGGGCGGGCACTGAAGCTTTCTTT.

A few counts support this clone. The chain couples TRBV6-2 or TRBV6-3 to TRBJ2-2, with 11 bases fitting TRBD1. The CDR3 runs to 17 residues. CDR1 is MNHEY and CDR2 is SVGEGT in the germline V gene. The V and J ends lost 7 bases and 6 bases, in that order; junction bases with no gene match: 13. CDR3 residues: CASTPWTGGHVAGELFF. CDR3 sequence (DNA): TGTGCCAGCACTCCCTGGACAGGGGGCCATGTCGCCGGGGAGCTGTTTTTT.

This clone was counted ten times or more. The V and J genes are TRBV20-1 and TRBJ1-2; no clear D gene. The CDR3 runs to 13 residues. Trimming pared 2 bases from V and 4 bases from J, leaving 11 bases between. Germline assignment: CDR1 DFQATT and CDR2 SNEGSKA (reference sequence). The DNA of the CDR3 is TGCAGTGCTAGAAGGGTTACTTTCTATGGCTACACCTTC. It yields the protein CSARRVTFYGYTF.

Points on this clone: Given a much more abundant clone one base away, this may be a read error. This chain uses TRBV3-1 with TRBJ2-5; tentative D call: TRBD2 (6 bases). The CDR3 extends over 17 amino acids. Germline assignment: CDR1 LGHDT and CDR2 YNNKEL (reference sequence). CDR3 region: CAISPRTVGGGRETQYF. The CDR3 DNA reads TGTGCCATCAGCCCTCGGACCGTCGGGGGAGGTAGGGAGACCCAGTACTTC.

Only a few counts were recorded for this clone. The chain is built from TRBV14 and TRBJ2-4; possibly TRBD2 for D (6 bases). CDR1 SGHDN and CDR2 FVKESK come from the germline V gene. V was trimmed by 0 bases and J by 4 bases, leaving 28 bases between them. This CDR3 comprises 21 residues. The chain's CDR3 is CASSQDGWDRAGRMMKNIQYF. The CDR3 nucleotides are TGTGCCAGCAGCCAAGATGGGTGGGATCGGGCAGGGAGGATGATGAAAAACATTCAGTACTTC.

The sample holds many counts of this clone. The chain carries TRBV3-1 and TRBJ1-2; weak D call: TRBD1 (6 bases). Trimming removed 5 bases at V and 8 bases at J, with 21 bases between. From germline, CDR1 is LGHDT and CDR2 YNNKEL (reference sequence). This CDR3 comprises 15 residues. CDR3 bases: TGTGCCAGCAGCTCCTTCCCCGGGACAAACGACGGCTACACCTTC. It encodes CASSSFPGTNDGYTF.

This clone was detected many times. This chain uses TRBV28 with TRBJ1-2; D is ambiguous. This CDR3 is 11 amino acids long. Looked up from germline, CDR1 is MDHEN and CDR2 is SYDVKM. V lost 11 bases, J lost 4 bases, and 11 bases lay in between. The chain's CDR3 is CALGQTYGYTF. Here the CDR3 DNA reads TGTGCCTTAGGGCAAACCTATGGCTACACCTTC.

This clone was detected many times. The chain has TRBV20-1 and TRBJ1-2; D is undetermined. Per germline, CDR1 DFQATT and CDR2 SNEGSKA (reference sequence). V gave up 5 bases and J gave up 8 bases, with 9 bases separating them. The CDR3 runs to 10 residues. CDR3 amino acids: CSAGNGGYTF. CDR3 sequence (DNA): TGCAGTGCTGGCAACGGCGGCTACACCTTC.

This clone has only a few counts. This could be a read error, since a much larger clone is one nucleotide away. The J gene is TRBJ2-1, the V gene TRBV9; D is perhaps TRBD2 (6 bases). In germline, CDR1 is SGDLS, CDR2 YYNGEE. Trimming left V 7 bases short and J 7 bases short, with 18 bases between. The CDR3 sequence is 14 residues long. The CDR3: CASGLSGVGNEQFF. The CDR3 DNA reads TGTGCCAGCGGGCTTTCGGGGGTAGGTAATGAGCAGTTCTTC.

At least ten counts were recorded for this clone. The identical CDR3 is also encoded by other nucleotide sequences in the sample. The chain joins TRBV18 to TRBJ2-5, with 10 bases identical to TRBD2. The CDR3 is 14 amino acids. From germline, CDR1 is KGHSH and CDR2 LQKENI. The J segment lost 4 bases and the V segment lost 5 bases, leaving 4 bases of the junction unmatched. The CDR3 coding sequence is TGTGCCAGCTCATCAAGCGGGGGGGGAGAGACCCAGTACTTC. It is translated as CASSSSGGGETQYF.

This clone was detected a few times. A much more abundant neighbour one base away suggests this may be a read error. This chain links TRBV21-1 with TRBJ2-1; the tabulated D call, TRBD1, remains unverified against the DNA. TRBV21-1 is a listed pseudogene. The CDR3 totals 19 residues. CDR3 amino acids: CASSFRGVGRSSSYNEQFF. CDR3 in DNA: TGTGCCAGCAGCTTCCGAGGGGTGGGACGTTCCAGCTCCTACAATGAGCAGTTCTTC.